This T cell receptor (beta chain) was sequenced for a study of T cells of healthy individuals. V was clipped by 4 bases and J by 1 base, with 14 bases between them. The length of the CDR3 is 16 residues. The germline CDR1 and CDR2 sequences are SGHRS and YFSETQ. TCRdb ran MiXCR on the 5' RACE reads and lists one entry per CDR3 protein. This sample yields approximately 58,000 distinct CDR3 sequences, of which roughly 15% are seen a single time; approximately 16% belongs to the top ten. V gene TRBV5-1 combines with J gene TRBJ2-2, with a possible D match to TRBD1 (5 bases). This receptor was identified in a human donor in good health. This chain's CDR3 is CASSPGRAENTGELFF. CDR3 DNA sequence: TGCGCCAGCAGCCCCGGCAGGGCCGAGAACACCGGGGAGCTGTTTTTT.